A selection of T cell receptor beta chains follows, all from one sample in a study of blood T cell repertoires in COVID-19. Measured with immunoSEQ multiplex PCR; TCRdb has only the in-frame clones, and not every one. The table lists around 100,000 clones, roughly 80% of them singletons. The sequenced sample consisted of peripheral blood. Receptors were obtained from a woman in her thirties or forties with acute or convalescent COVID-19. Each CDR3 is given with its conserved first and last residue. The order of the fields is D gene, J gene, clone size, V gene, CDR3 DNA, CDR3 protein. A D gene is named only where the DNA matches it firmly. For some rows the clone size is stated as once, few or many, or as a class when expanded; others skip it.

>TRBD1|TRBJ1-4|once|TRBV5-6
TGTGCCAGCAGCGGACAGGGAGTATCAACTAATGAAAAACTGTTTTTT
CASSGQGVSTNEKLFF
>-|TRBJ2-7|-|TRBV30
TGTGCCTGGAGGCGAGGGAGCGAGCAGTACTTC
CAWRRGSEQYF
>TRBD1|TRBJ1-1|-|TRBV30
TGTGCCTGGGGGACAGGGGGCTCATCGAGGACTGAAGCTTTCTTT
CAWGTGGSSRTEAFF
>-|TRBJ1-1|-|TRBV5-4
TGTGCCAGCAGCTTAACAAGGGGCGCCGGGAACACTGAAGCTTTCTTT
CASSLTRGAGNTEAFF
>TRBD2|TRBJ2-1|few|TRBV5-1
TGCGCCAGCAGCTTGTACGGGACTAGCGTAGACAATGAGCAGTTCTTC
CASSLYGTSVDNEQFF
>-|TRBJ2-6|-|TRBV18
TGTGCCAGCTCCCGGGGTGGCTTCTCTGGGGCCAACGTCCTGACTTTC
CASSRGGFSGANVLTF
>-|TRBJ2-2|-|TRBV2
TGTGCCAGCAAGGAGTGGGTGGCCGGGGAGCTGTTTTTT
CASKEWVAGELFF
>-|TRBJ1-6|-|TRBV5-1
TGCGCCAGCAGCTTGGAAACTAGTTCACCCCTCCACTTT
CASSLETSSPLHF
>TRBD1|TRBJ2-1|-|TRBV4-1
TGCGCCAGCAGCTCCGGGACAGGGGGCTACAATGAGCAGTTCTTC
CASSSGTGGYNEQFF
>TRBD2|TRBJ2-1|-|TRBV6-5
TGTGCCAGCAGTTGGACTAGCGGACGGGTCTTGGAGCAGTTCTTC
CASSWTSGRVLEQFF